Presented here are 22 T cell receptor beta chains from one specimen sequenced in a study of blood T cells in healthy people across ages. Primers used in a second PCR of about 7 to 11 cycles were a sample-barcoded 5' primer and a J-beta primer mix. Each CDR3 protein is one row after TCRdb ran MiXCR on the 5' RACE reads. The table records about 780,000 distinct CDR3 sequences, about half of them present only once. Material for sequencing was blood. All receptors come from an older man in good health.

This chain links TRBV12-3 or TRBV12-4 with TRBJ2-3, with D unclear. This CDR3 region has 15 residues. Trimming took off 5 bases at V and 3 bases at J, with 15 bases between the two ends. CDR3 protein: CASSLESLRTDTQYF. The CDR3 bases are TGTGCCAGCAGTCTTGAAAGTTTGAGGACAGATACGCAGTATTTT.

The chain employs TRBV7-6 and TRBJ1-4; D gene ambiguous. Looked up from germline, CDR1 is SGHVS and CDR2 is FNYEAQ. There are 14 residues in the CDR3. The V gene lost 5 bases and the J gene lost 4 bases, with 11 bases spanning the gap. CDR3 DNA sequence: TGTGCCAGCAGCATGCCGGGGATTAATGAAAAACTGTTTTTT. It yields the protein CASSMPGINEKLFF. The entire variable domain, with the rest obtained from reference TRBV7-6 and TRBJ1-4, is as follows: GAGVSQSPRYKVTKRGQDVALRCDPISGHVSLYWYRQALGQGPEFLTYFNYEAQQDKSGLPNDRFSAERPEGSISTLTIQRTEQRDSAMYRCASSMPGINEKLFFGSGTQLSVL.

The V gene is TRBV7-2, the J gene TRBJ2-3; possible D gene TRBD2, 6 bases. Trimming left V 2 bases short and J 5 bases short, with 14 bases between. CDR1 and CDR2 from the germline V gene are SGHTA and FQGNSA. This CDR3 contains 15 residues. The CDR3 bases are TGTGCCAGCAGCTTATCGGGGCGGACTATAGATACGCAGTATTTT. Protein: CASSLSGRTIDTQYF.

This rearrangement joins TRBV20-1 to TRBJ2-7; either TRBD1 or TRBD2 may fit D (5 bases each). Germline CDR1 reads DFQATT; CDR2 reads SNEGSKA (reference sequence). This CDR3 comprises 12 residues. V shed 5 bases and J shed 6 bases, with 14 bases lying between them. CDR3 residues: CSALRDPVEQYF. In DNA, the CDR3 is TGCAGTGCTCTCCGGGACCCCGTCGAGCAGTACTTC.

This clonotype has only a few counts. The rearrangement joins TRBV24-1 to TRBJ2-7; 7 nucleotides line up with TRBD1. This CDR3 region has 12 residues. Germline CDR1 reads KGHDR; CDR2 reads SFDVKD. V shed 7 bases, J shed 1 base, and the junction held 0 bases outside the gene matches. The CDR3 sequence: CATRGQSYEQYF. The CDR3 DNA follows: TGTGCCACCAGGGGACAGTCCTACGAGCAGTACTTC.

This clonotype was detected only once. The chain employs TRBV28 and TRBJ2-3; D is unclear. The germline V and J ends were trimmed by 9 bases and 2 bases, with 9 bases remaining between them. CDR3 length: 12 residues. The germline V gene has CDR1 MDHEN and CDR2 SYDVKM. CDR3 in amino acids: CASHGNTDTQYF. For the CDR3, the DNA is TGTGCCAGTCATGGGAACACAGATACGCAGTATTTT.

The rearrangement joins TRBV7-2 to TRBJ2-5; 9 nucleotides align to TRBD2. Losses at the gene ends were 5 bases for V and 5 bases for J; bases not matched to a gene: 9. CDR3 size: 15 residues. Germline loops: CDR1 SGHTA, CDR2 FQGNSA. The chain's CDR3 is CASSPVAGASETQYF. CDR3 DNA sequence: TGTGCCAGCAGCCCCGTAGCGGGAGCATCTGAGACCCAGTACTTC.

At least ten counts were recorded for this clonotype. This chain uses TRBV9 with TRBJ2-7; tentatively, D is TRBD1 (6 bases). Deletions cut 4 bases from V and 0 bases from J, with 14 bases between. This CDR3 is built from 15 residues. The germline CDR1 and CDR2 sequences are SGDLS and YYNGEE. CDR3 loop: CASSPIAGDSYEQYF. CDR3 in DNA: TGTGCCAGCAGCCCAATAGCAGGGGACTCCTACGAGCAGTACTTC.

The genes are TRBV29-1 and TRBJ2-3; the match to TRBD2 covers 8 bases. The germline CDR1 and CDR2 sequences are SQVTM and ANQGSEA. The CDR3 is 13 residues long. V shed 2 bases, J shed 5 bases, and the junction held 3 bases outside the gene matches. The chain's CDR3 is CSVEILAGDTQYF. CDR3 in DNA: TGCAGCGTTGAAATCCTAGCGGGAGATACGCAGTATTTT.

This rearrangement joins TRBV20-1 to TRBJ2-1; 9 bases align to TRBD2. Germline CDR1 is DFQATT and CDR2 is SNEGSKA (reference sequence). V was clipped by 3 bases and J by 9 bases; unmatched bases: 6. The CDR3 length is 13 residues. CDR3 protein: CSASSSGSGEQFF. The CDR3 DNA reads TGCAGTGCTAGTAGTAGCGGGAGCGGTGAGCAGTTCTTC.

J is TRBJ1-4 and V is TRBV20-1; no definite D call. The CDR3 spans 15 residues. Looked up from germline, CDR1 is DFQATT and CDR2 is SNEGSKA (reference sequence). V gave up 3 bases and J gave up 0 bases, with 11 bases separating them. CDR3 DNA: TGCAGTGCTAGGGGTAGGGATGCAACTAATGAAAAACTGTTTTTT. This sequence encodes CSARGRDATNEKLFF.

The CDR3 spells CASSYSSAGNGDTQYF. CDR3 coding DNA: TGTGCCAGCAGTTACTCTTCGGCGGGGAATGGAGATACGCAGTATTTT. The chain couples TRBV6-2 or TRBV6-3 to TRBJ2-3, with D tentatively TRBD2 (6 bases). V lost 0 bases and J lost 5, with 15 bases in between. Germline V gene lookup returns CDR1 MNHEY and CDR2 SVGEGT. The CDR3 loop spans 16 amino acids.

This clonotype was detected once. The chain joins TRBV20-1 to TRBJ2-6; D remains unclear. Germline V gene lookup returns CDR1 DFQATT and CDR2 SNEGSKA (reference sequence). Trimming shortened V by 3 bases and J by 2 bases, and 11 bases separated the two germline ends. CDR3 length: 15 amino acids. The CDR3 protein is CSASGVRPGANVLTF. CDR3 DNA sequence: TGCAGTGCTAGTGGGGTGAGACCTGGGGCCAACGTCCTGACTTTC.

The CDR3 DNA sequence: TGTGCCAGCAACAACCTCGGCTATGGCTACACCTTC. It codes for CASNNLGYGYTF. The V gene is TRBV7-2, the J gene TRBJ1-2; D gene unclear. The CDR3 consists of 12 residues. Germline CDR1 is SGHTA and CDR2 is FQGNSA. Trimming removed 7 bases at V and 4 bases at J, with 10 bases between.

This clonotype was seen at least ten times. The gene calls are TRBV6-2 or TRBV6-3 and TRBJ2-7; tentatively, D is TRBD1 (6 bases). The CDR3 has 15 amino acids. V gave up 0 bases and J gave up 4 bases, with 13 bases separating them. Per germline, CDR1 MNHEY and CDR2 SVGEGT. The CDR3 here is CASSYSLGQSYEQYF. CDR3 DNA sequence: TGTGCCAGCAGTTACTCATTAGGACAGTCATACGAGCAGTACTTC.

The rearrangement uses TRBV7-2 and TRBJ1-1; D unclear. The CDR3 consists of 13 residues. The V end was cut by 1 base, the J end by 5 bases, with 8 bases between. CDR1 and CDR2 (germline): SGHTA, FQGNSA. CDR3 in amino acids: CASSLDHGTEAFF. CDR3 sequence (DNA): TGTGCCAGCAGCTTAGACCATGGGACTGAAGCTTTCTTT. The variable domain in full, completed from reference TRBV7-2 and TRBJ1-1, reads GAGVSQSPSNKVTEKGKDVELRCDPISGHTALYWYRQSLGQGLEFLIYFQGNSAPDKSGLPSDRFSAERTGGSVSTLTIQRTQQEDSAVYLCASSLDHGTEAFFGQGTRLTVV.

The chain carries TRBV24-1 and TRBJ2-7; 9 nucleotides agree with TRBD1. V shed 2 bases and J 5 bases; nucleotides not matched to a gene: 6. This CDR3 is built from 15 residues. Per germline, CDR1 KGHDR and CDR2 SFDVKD. CDR3 nucleotide sequence: TGTGCCACCAGTGATTCCGGGACAGGGAGGAACGAGCAGTACTTC. Translation: CATSDSGTGRNEQYF.

This clonotype was picked up a small number of times. An end of the junction differs from the germline gene, which may be a read error. This rearrangement joins TRBV20-1 to TRBJ2-3, with D possibly TRBD2 on 5 matching bases. The CDR3 is 15 residues long. The germline V gene encodes CDR1 DFQATT and CDR2 SNEGSKA (reference sequence). CDR3 in amino acids: CSARVSGEATHTQYF. The CDR3 DNA is TGCAGTGCTAGAGTCAGCGGAGAGGCCACACATACGCAGTATTTT.

In its sample, this clonotype was seen once. A much larger clone lies a single base off, so this may be a read error. The chain employs TRBV6-6 and TRBJ2-1; D perhaps matches TRBD1 (6 bases). CDR1 and CDR2 (germline): MNHNY, SVGAGI (reference sequence). The CDR3 runs 15 residues. Trimming left V 6 bases short and J 0 bases short, with 12 bases between. In nucleotides, the CDR3 is TGTGCCAGCAGATGGGACACGAGCTCCTACAATGAGCAGTTCTTC. This encodes CASRWDTSSYNEQFF.

This clonotype appeared many times. This chain links TRBV29-1 with TRBJ2-7; D is ambiguous. This CDR3 has 13 amino acids. Looked up from germline, CDR1 is SQVTM and CDR2 is ANQGSEA. The germline V and J ends were trimmed by 2 bases and 1 base, with 9 bases remaining between them. The CDR3 DNA sequence: TGCAGCGTTGAATCTCCCCTTTCCTACGAGCAGTACTTC. As protein: CSVESPLSYEQYF.

This chain links TRBV20-1 with TRBJ2-5, with TRBD1 matching over 7 bases. This CDR3 has 13 residues. V dropped 2 bases and J dropped 2; count of bases not matched to a gene: 2. In germline, CDR1 is DFQATT, CDR2 SNEGSKA (reference sequence). This CDR3 is CSARLGQQETQYF. In DNA, the CDR3 is TGCAGTGCTAGACTGGGACAGCAAGAGACCCAGTACTTC.

This chain uses TRBV6-6 with TRBJ2-1, with 12 bases lining up with TRBD2. Germline CDR1 and CDR2: MNHNY and SVGAGI (reference sequence). With 6 bases clipped from V and 11 bases from J, the junction kept 14 bases outside the gene matches. The CDR3 extends over 16 amino acids. The CDR3: CASRKGTSGSLDQQFF. Here the CDR3 DNA reads TGTGCCAGCAGGAAGGGGACTAGCGGGTCTCTAGATCAGCAGTTCTTC.